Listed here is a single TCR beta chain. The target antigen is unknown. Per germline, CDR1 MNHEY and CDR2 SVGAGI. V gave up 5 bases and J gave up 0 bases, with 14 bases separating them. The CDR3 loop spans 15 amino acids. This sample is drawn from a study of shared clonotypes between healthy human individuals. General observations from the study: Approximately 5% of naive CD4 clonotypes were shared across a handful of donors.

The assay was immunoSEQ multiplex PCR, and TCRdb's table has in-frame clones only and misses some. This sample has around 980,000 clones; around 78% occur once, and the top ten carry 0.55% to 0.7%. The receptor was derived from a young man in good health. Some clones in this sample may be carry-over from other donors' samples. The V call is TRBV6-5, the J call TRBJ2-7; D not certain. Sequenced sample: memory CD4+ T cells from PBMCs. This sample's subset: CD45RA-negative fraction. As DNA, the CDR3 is TGTGCCAGCAGTATTTCACCAACTACCTCCTACGAGCAGTACTTC. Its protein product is CASSISPTTSYEQYF.